Each of the 2 T cell receptor beta chains below was sequenced from the same sample in a study of T cell responses to AZD1222 COVID-19 vaccine. This table comes from immunoSEQ multiplex PCR, and its TCRdb copy is limited to in-frame clones, with some not included. In the table there are some 150,000 clones, 80% to 95% of which are singletons. The sample consisted of peripheral blood, taken on day 0 of AZD1222 vaccination. The receptors come from an adult in good health.

This sequence joins TRBV3-1 (or the pseudogene TRBV3-2) and TRBJ2-3; 10 bases map to TRBD1. The V and J ends lost 5 bases and 6 bases, in that order; junction bases with no gene match: 8. Per the germline V gene, CDR1 is LGHDT and CDR2 is YNNKEL (reference sequence). The CDR3 is made up of 15 amino acids. The CDR3 protein is CASSSGTGEGDTQYF. The CDR3 nucleotides read TGTGCCAGCAGCTCGGGGACAGGGGAGGGCGATACGCAGTATTTT.

The chain employs TRBV19 and TRBJ1-3; D unclear. CDR3 length equals 13 residues. The germline V gene has CDR1 LNHDA and CDR2 SQIVND (reference sequence). The ends were cut back, 5 bases at V and 0 bases at J, with 5 bases in the middle. CDR3 DNA sequence: TGTGCCAGTAGTGACAACTCTGGAAACACCATATATTTT. Translated, it gives CASSDNSGNTIYF. The whole variable domain, remainder taken from reference TRBV19 and TRBJ1-3, is DGGITQSPKYLFRKEGQNVTLSCEQNLNHDAMYWYRQDPGQGLRLIYYSQIVNDFQKGDIAEGYSVSREKKESFPLTVTSAQKNPTAFYLCASSDNSGNTIYFGEGSWLTVV.